Sequencing of this TCR beta chain was carried out in a study of radiotherapy plus CTLA-4 blockade in lung cancer. The study's findings and limits: According to reports, early shifts in blood T cell clones, alongside interferon-beta, forecast response most accurately. Expansion of tumor-derived TCR clones was observed in blood after radiotherapy plus ipilimumab.

Some clones are missing from TCRdb's copy, which holds only in-frame ones; the method was immunoSEQ multiplex PCR. The data contain over 30,000 clones, approximately 79% of them singletons. Points on this clone: Its antigen remains unknown. Other DNA sequences in this specimen translate into the identical CDR3.

Trimming removed 4 bases from V and 3 bases from J; junction bases left unmatched: 4. The CDR3 runs 14 residues. Germline CDR1 reads SGHRS; CDR2 reads YFSETQ. The sequence came from a human donor with non-small cell lung cancer that progressed on radiotherapy plus ipilimumab. The rearrangement uses TRBV5-1 and TRBJ2-3, with 8 bases identical to TRBD1. Specimen: peripheral blood, collected from a patient treated with radiotherapy plus ipilimumab. DNA for the CDR3: TGCGCCAGCAGCGCCGGACAGGGAACAGATACGCAGTATTTT. Its protein product is CASSAGQGTDTQYF. The full variable domain, completed using reference TRBV5-1 and TRBJ2-3, is KAGVTQTPRYLIKTRGQQVTLSCSPISGHRSVSWYQQTPGQGLQFLFEYFSETQRNKGNFPGRFSGRQFSNSRSEMNVSTLELGDSALYLCASSAGQGTDTQYFGPGTRLTVL.